The 2 T cell receptor beta chains listed next were all sequenced from one sample in a study of regulatory T cells in long-lasting Graves disease. Time point in this sample: persistent/refractory GD, antithyroid drugs over 5 years with positive TRAb. Researchers made the TCR library from RNA that was extracted from PBMCs. CDR3 regions were amplified by Arm-PCR using iRepertoire HTBI primers to build TCR beta libraries. Using its own MiXCR run on the multiplex PCR reads, TCRdb lists one record per CDR3 protein. Here the sample spans a few hundred thousand distinct CDR3 sequences, roughly a quarter being singletons. This specimen consisted of peripheral blood mononuclear cells (PBMCs), obtained when the disease was refractory, from a patient treated with antithyroid drugs. The receptor source for this set is a female donor with Graves disease.

The CDR3, as DNA: TGTGCCAGCAGCTTAGTTGGGGGGCCGAACATTCAGTACTTC. Amino acids: CASSLVGGPNIQYF. The chain links TRBV5-8 to TRBJ2-4; either TRBD1 or TRBD2 may fit D (6 bases each). Germline values: CDR1 SGHTS, CDR2 YDEGEE. Trimming took 2 bases from V and 7 from J, leaving 13 bases between them. The CDR3 is made up of 14 amino acids.

In this sample, this clonotype turned up once. This chain uses TRBV19 with TRBJ2-7; 7 bases agree with TRBD1. CDR3 length: 15 amino acids. Germline assignment: CDR1 LNHDA and CDR2 SQIVND (reference sequence). Losses at the gene ends were 7 bases for V and 0 bases for J; bases not matched to a gene: 9. For the CDR3, the DNA is TGTGCCAGTACTACTCTGGGACAGCGCTCCTACGAGCAGTACTTC. As protein: CASTTLGQRSYEQYF.